The 8 T cell receptor beta chains in this list originate from one sample, sequenced in a study of CD8 T cells in ankylosing spondylitis (dated by TCRdb to 2016 to 2017). General study outcomes and caveats: A TCR beta motif made up of eight or nine highly homologous amino acid variants appeared to be characteristic of blood from ankylosing spondylitis patients.

Library prep was done by 5' RACE. The sequencer listed for this sample is Illumina HiSeq 2500. TCRdb applied fastp at Q25 and MiXCR to the public reads, then kept only in-frame beta chains. Each CDR3 protein appears once, grouped with its most common genes and DNA. This sample is represented by roughly 700,000 distinct CDR3 sequences; 15% to 20% of them were singletons. Clones ranked in the top ten supply 15% to 20% of the sample. Which antigens these TCRs recognize remains unknown. The specimen was blood, either unsorted or a sorted T cell fraction (not recorded which). All receptors come from a male donor with ankylosing spondylitis.

The CDR3 DNA follows: TGTGCCAGCAGCTTAGGCTGGCAGGGGAGAGAGACCCAGTACTTC. Its protein product is CASSLGWQGRETQYF. V is TRBV7-6 and J is TRBJ2-5, with D perhaps TRBD1 (6 bases). The CDR3 is 15 residues long. Germline V CDR1 and CDR2: SGHVS, FNYEAQ. The V gene lost 1 base and the J gene lost 4 bases, with 13 bases spanning the gap. Drawing the rest from reference TRBV7-6 and TRBJ2-5, the complete variable domain is GAGVSQSPRYKVTKRGQDVALRCDPISGHVSLYWYRQALGQGPEFLTYFNYEAQQDKSGLPNDRFSAERPEGSISTLTIQRTEQRDSAMYRCASSLGWQGRETQYFGPGTRLLVL.

This clonotype was observed a few times. The chain is built from TRBV25-1 and TRBJ2-7; weak D call: TRBD1 (8 bases). The length of the CDR3 is 15 residues. Trimming pared 6 bases from V and 0 bases from J, leaving 15 bases between. Germline values: CDR1 MGHDK, CDR2 SYGVNS. The CDR3 sequence: CASRDTGGGSYEQYF. The CDR3 region has the DNA TGTGCCAGCAGGGACACAGGGGGGGGCTCCTACGAGCAGTACTTC.

The rearrangement joins TRBV5-1 to TRBJ1-1, with a tentative D call TRBD1 (5 bases). The V gene lost 2 bases and the J gene lost 1 base, with 12 bases spanning the gap. Germline lookup yields CDR1 SGHRS and CDR2 YFSETQ. The CDR3 loop spans 15 amino acids. This chain's CDR3 is CASSFQGLPNTEAFF. CDR3 sequence (DNA): TGCGCCAGCAGCTTCCAGGGTCTACCGAACACTGAAGCTTTCTTT. The variable domain in full, with the rest retrieved from reference TRBV5-1 and TRBJ1-1, is KAGVTQTPRYLIKTRGQQVTLSCSPISGHRSVSWYQQTPGQGLQFLFEYFSETQRNKGNFPGRFSGRQFSNSRSEMNVSTLELGDSALYLCASSFQGLPNTEAFFGQGTRLTVV.

The chain combines TRBV24-1 with TRBJ2-3; 8 bases are shared with TRBD2. CDR3 length: 16 amino acids. The junction had 6 bases not matched to a gene; V was cut back by 0 bases and J by 5 bases. Germline V lookup: CDR1 KGHDR, CDR2 SFDVKD. CDR3 loop: CATSDLAGGCGDTQYF. In DNA, the CDR3 is TGTGCCACCAGTGATTTGGCGGGGGGCTGCGGAGATACGCAGTATTTT.

The genes are TRBV4-2 and TRBJ2-3; 12 nucleotides align to TRBD2. V was pared by 5 bases and J by 2 bases, with 5 bases of the junction left unmatched. The CDR3 consists of 16 residues. Germline V gene lookup returns CDR1 LGHNA and CDR2 YNFKEQ. The CDR3: CASSVLAGGSTDTQYF. For the CDR3, the DNA is TGTGCCAGCAGCGTACTAGCGGGAGGCTCCACAGATACGCAGTATTTT.

The chain recombines TRBV7-2 with TRBJ2-5; 9 bases are shared with TRBD1. V lost 0 bases, J lost 4 bases, and 9 bases stayed unmatched. The CDR3 totals 17 residues. The germline V gene has CDR1 SGHTA and CDR2 FQGNSA. CDR3 sequence reads: CASSLATGGPSRETQYF. Here the CDR3 DNA reads TGTGCCAGCAGCTTAGCAACAGGGGGCCCCAGCCGAGAGACCCAGTACTTC.

This clonotype was observed at least ten times. This chain uses TRBV12-3 or TRBV12-4 with TRBJ1-5; 8 bases map to TRBD1. The CDR3 runs to 14 residues. The trim removed 5 bases at V and 6 bases at J, leaving 6 bases unmatched. The chain's CDR3 is CASSPTGDGQPQHF. As DNA, the CDR3 is TGTGCCAGCAGTCCGACAGGGGATGGTCAGCCCCAGCATTTT.

The CDR3 DNA follows: TGTGCCAGCAGCGTAGACCCTAGCGGGGGCCACTACAATGAGCAGTTCTTC. The encoded protein is CASSVDPSGGHYNEQFF. The chain couples TRBV9 to TRBJ2-1; TRBD2 matches at 10 bases. Trimming took 0 bases from V and 3 from J; bases not matched to a gene: 6. Germline V gene sequence: CDR1 SGDLS, CDR2 YYNGEE. There are 17 residues in the CDR3.